Following are 6 T cell receptor beta chains from one sample sequenced in a study of tumor-infiltrating lymphocytes in localized non-small cell lung cancer. The table came from immunoSEQ multiplex PCR; TCRdb's copy has only in-frame clones and leaves some out. The sample consists of about 16,000 clones, approximately 70% of them appearing once. The sequenced material came from lung tumor tissue. These receptors were collected from a human donor with non-small cell lung cancer.

The V call is TRBV5-1, the J call TRBJ2-5, with D possibly matching TRBD1 (6 bases). Between the trimmed V and J ends, which lost 2 bases and 1 base, there was a span of 9 bases. Germline V CDR1 and CDR2: SGHRS, YFSETQ. The CDR3 covers 14 residues. The CDR3 DNA follows: TGCGCCAGCAGCTTCGACAGGCCCCAAGAGACCCAGTACTTC. Its translation: CASSFDRPQETQYF.

The V gene is TRBV6-6, the J gene TRBJ2-7; perhaps TRBD2 as D (6 bases). Trimming removed 4 bases at V and 6 bases at J, with 13 bases between. The CDR3 consists of 13 residues. The V gene's germline CDR1 is MNHNY and CDR2 SVGAGI (reference sequence). This CDR3 is CASSSSGTFEQYF. For the CDR3, the DNA is TGTGCCAGCAGTTCCTCCGGGACTTTCGAGCAGTACTTC.

The chain combines TRBV9 with TRBJ1-1; D is undetermined. In germline, CDR1 is SGDLS, CDR2 YYNGEE. V was trimmed by 5 bases and J by 5 bases, leaving 22 bases between them. The CDR3 has 16 amino acids. CDR3: CASRPPFGRVGTEAFF. The CDR3 DNA reads TGTGCCAGCAGACCTCCCTTCGGGAGGGTGGGTACTGAAGCTTTCTTT.

V usage is TRBV5-4 and J usage is TRBJ2-7, with 8 nucleotides matching TRBD1. The V gene end was trimmed by 3 bases and the J gene end by 3 bases; junction bases not matched to a gene: 5. The CDR3 sequence is 14 residues long. CDR1 SGHNT and CDR2 YYREEE come from the germline V gene (reference sequence). The CDR3 bases are TGTGCCAGCAGCTATAGGGACAGGCGCTACGAGCAGTACTTC. This sequence encodes CASSYRDRRYEQYF.

This clone appeared a few times. V gene TRBV6-5 combines with J gene TRBJ2-7, with unresolved D. This CDR3 is 11 amino acids long. Germline lookup yields CDR1 MNHEY and CDR2 SVGAGI. Trimming took off 4 bases at V and 5 bases at J, with 6 bases between the two ends. CDR3 sequence: CASSLGDEQYF. CDR3 coding DNA: TGTGCCAGCAGTTTAGGAGACGAGCAGTACTTC.

This chain links TRBV7-8 with TRBJ2-7; 8 bases agree with TRBD1. The CDR3 covers 15 residues. Per the germline V gene, CDR1 is SGHVS and CDR2 is FQNEAQ. V trimming: 5 bases; J trimming: 1 base; junction bases outside the gene matches: 7. CDR3 region: CASSIDRGPSYEQYF. As DNA, the CDR3 is TGTGCCAGCAGCATAGACAGGGGACCATCCTACGAGCAGTACTTC.